This T cell receptor (beta chain) was obtained from a study of blood T cells in healthy people across ages. Findings of the study overall: A roughly linear fall in TCR beta diversity per million T cells was seen with increasing age.

As to this clonotype: The antigen is unknown.

This CDR3 has 15 amino acids. Germline-derived CDR1 and CDR2 are SGHDN and FVKESK. Using a J-beta primer mix together with a sample-barcoded 5' primer, a second PCR was run for about 6 to 12 cycles. TCRdb re-called the 5' RACE reads with MiXCR, one entry per CDR3 protein. This table has 710,000 or so distinct CDR3 sequences, approximately 22% appearing once. Each donor was a healthy Caucasian individual from Russia, aged about 6 to 100. The sample taken for sequencing was blood. The clonotype comes from a man aged 65-85 years in good health. This rearrangement joins TRBV14 to TRBJ2-5; D is undetermined. The J call may be faulty, since TRBJ2-1 better matches the DNA end. DNA of the CDR3: TGTGCCAGCAGCCAAGACCTCCTGTGGGCGGAAGAGCAGTTCTTC. It translates to CASSQDLLWAEEQFF.